The following is a T cell receptor (beta chain) sequence with its context. The sample belongs to a study of response to subunit inactivated influenza vaccine. MiXCR, applied by TCRdb to the RT-PCR reads, yields one record per CDR3 protein. The repertoire has almost 250,000 distinct CDR3 sequences, 10% to 15% of them found once; the top ten carry 7.8%. The material sequenced was non-naive T cells sorted from PBMCs, taken around 15 days before vaccination. The source is a man aged 50 or older who received an inactivated influenza vaccine.

The CDR3 coding sequence is TGTGCCAGCAGCTTAATAACGGGCTGGGGGCAGTTCTTC. Translated, it gives CASSLITGWGQFF. V is TRBV5-5 and J is TRBJ2-1, with D uncertain. The germline V and J ends were trimmed by 2 bases and 12 bases, with 15 bases remaining between them. This CDR3 spans 13 amino acids. From germline, CDR1 is SGHKS and CDR2 YYEKEE (reference sequence). The variable domain in full, completed from reference TRBV5-5 and TRBJ2-1, reads DAGVTQSPTHLIKTRGQQVTLRCSPISGHKSVSWYQQVLGQGPQFIFQYYEKEERGRGNFPDRFSARQFPNYSSELNVNALLLGDSALYLCASSLITGWGQFFGPGTRLTVL.